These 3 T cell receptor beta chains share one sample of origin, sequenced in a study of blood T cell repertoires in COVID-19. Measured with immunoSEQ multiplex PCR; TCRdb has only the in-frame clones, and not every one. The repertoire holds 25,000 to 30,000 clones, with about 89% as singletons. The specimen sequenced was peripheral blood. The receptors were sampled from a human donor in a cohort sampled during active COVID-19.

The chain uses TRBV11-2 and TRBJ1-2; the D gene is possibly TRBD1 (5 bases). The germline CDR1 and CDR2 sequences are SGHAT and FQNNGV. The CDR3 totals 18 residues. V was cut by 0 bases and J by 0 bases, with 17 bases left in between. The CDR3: CASSLDRAEQAANYGYTF. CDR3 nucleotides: TGTGCCAGCAGCTTAGATCGGGCGGAACAGGCAGCTAACTATGGCTACACCTTC. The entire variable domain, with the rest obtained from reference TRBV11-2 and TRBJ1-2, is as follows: EAGVAQSPRYKIIEKRQSVAFWCNPISGHATLYWYQQILGQGPKLLIQFQNNGVVDDSQLPKDRFSAERLKGVDSTLKIQPAKLEDSAVYLCASSLDRAEQAANYGYTFGSGTRLTVV.

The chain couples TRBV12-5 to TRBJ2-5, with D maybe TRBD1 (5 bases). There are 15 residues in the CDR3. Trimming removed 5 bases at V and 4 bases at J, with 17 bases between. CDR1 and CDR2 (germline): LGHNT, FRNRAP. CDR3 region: CASGPPGSRGETQYF. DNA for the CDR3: TGTGCTAGTGGTCCTCCAGGGTCCCGTGGAGAGACCCAGTACTTC.

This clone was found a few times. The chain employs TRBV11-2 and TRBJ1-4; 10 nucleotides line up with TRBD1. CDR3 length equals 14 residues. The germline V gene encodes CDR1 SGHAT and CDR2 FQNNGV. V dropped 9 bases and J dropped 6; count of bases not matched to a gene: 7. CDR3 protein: CASVWDRGDEKLFF. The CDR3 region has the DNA TGTGCCAGTGTGTGGGACAGGGGAGATGAAAAACTGTTTTTT.